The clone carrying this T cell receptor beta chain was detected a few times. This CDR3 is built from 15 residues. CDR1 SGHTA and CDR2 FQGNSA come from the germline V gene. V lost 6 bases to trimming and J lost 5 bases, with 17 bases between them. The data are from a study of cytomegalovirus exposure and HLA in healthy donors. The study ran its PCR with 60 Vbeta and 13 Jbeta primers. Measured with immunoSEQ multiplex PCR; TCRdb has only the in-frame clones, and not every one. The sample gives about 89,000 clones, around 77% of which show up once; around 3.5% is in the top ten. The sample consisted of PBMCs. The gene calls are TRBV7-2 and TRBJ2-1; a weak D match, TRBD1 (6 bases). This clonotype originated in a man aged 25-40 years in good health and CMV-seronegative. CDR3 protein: CASSRAGTPNNEQFF. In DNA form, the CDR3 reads TGTGCCAGCAGTCGAGCCGGGACACCGAACAATGAGCAGTTCTTC.